This T cell receptor (beta chain) was sequenced for a study of T-cell memory formation after mild COVID-19. Study-level findings and limits: Among clones contracting day 15 to 85, CD4/CD8 was balanced, whereas later expanders leaned CD4+. Confirmation of SARS-CoV-2 specificity was lacking for second-wave clones peaking day 37.

TCRdb fed the 5' RACE reads into MiXCR, producing one record per CDR3 protein. The table shows 130,000 to 150,000 distinct CDR3 sequences, with 6% occurring only once. The sample holds a few counts of this clonotype. Its antigen is still unknown. What was sequenced was PBMCs or a T cell subset sorted from them (not recorded which). The TCR was taken from an adult woman who had mild COVID-19 (a few samples of this study predate the infection). Cell type and time point are not known.

CDR3 nucleotide sequence: TGTGCCAGCAGGCCCGCGGGGTACCTTAGCACAGATACGCAGTATTTT. Translating gives CASRPAGYLSTDTQYF. The rearrangement joins TRBV7-2 to TRBJ2-3, with a weak D call TRBD2 (6 bases). Looked up from germline, CDR1 is SGHTA and CDR2 is FQGNSA. This CDR3 has 16 amino acids. V dropped 6 bases and J dropped 0 bases, with 16 bases sitting between them.